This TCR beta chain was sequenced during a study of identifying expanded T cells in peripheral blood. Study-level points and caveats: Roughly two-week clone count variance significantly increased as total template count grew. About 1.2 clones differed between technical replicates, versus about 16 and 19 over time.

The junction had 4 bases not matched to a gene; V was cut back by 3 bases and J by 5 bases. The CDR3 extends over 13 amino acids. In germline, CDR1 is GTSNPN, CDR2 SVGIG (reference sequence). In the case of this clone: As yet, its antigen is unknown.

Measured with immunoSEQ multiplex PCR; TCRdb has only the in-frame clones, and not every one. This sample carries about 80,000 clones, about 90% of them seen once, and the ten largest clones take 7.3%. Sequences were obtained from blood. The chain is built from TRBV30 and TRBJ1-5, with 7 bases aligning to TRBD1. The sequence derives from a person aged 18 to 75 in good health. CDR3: CAWRGDRDQPQHF. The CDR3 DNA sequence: TGTGCCTGGAGAGGTGACAGGGATCAGCCCCAGCATTTT.